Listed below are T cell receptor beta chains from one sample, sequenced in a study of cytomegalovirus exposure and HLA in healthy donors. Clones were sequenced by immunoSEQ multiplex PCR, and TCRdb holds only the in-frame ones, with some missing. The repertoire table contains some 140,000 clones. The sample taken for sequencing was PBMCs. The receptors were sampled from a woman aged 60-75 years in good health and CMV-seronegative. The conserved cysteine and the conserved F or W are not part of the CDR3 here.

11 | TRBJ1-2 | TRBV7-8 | ASRDPTGYRYT
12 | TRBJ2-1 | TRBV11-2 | ATSPMGGSNEQF
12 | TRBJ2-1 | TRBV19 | ASEGREGRNEQF
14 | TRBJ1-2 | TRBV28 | ASSLSATTGAVGYT
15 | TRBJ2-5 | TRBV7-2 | ASSLGRSTGAAKPQY
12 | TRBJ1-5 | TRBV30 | AWTPGGSNQPQH
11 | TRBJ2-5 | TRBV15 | ATSLGARETQY
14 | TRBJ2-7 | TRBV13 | ASSSQFRAGKHEQY
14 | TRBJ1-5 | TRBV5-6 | ASSNAGTGIYQPQH
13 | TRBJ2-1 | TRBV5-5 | ASSLGPGGWNEQF
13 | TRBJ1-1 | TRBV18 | ASSPPLDRGSEAF
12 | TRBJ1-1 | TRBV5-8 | ASSPGRVGTEAF
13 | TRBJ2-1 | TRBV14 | ASSVRGGLNNEQF
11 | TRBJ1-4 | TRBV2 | ASIRGMGEKLF